The 29 T cell receptor beta chains listed next were all sequenced from one sample in a study of T cell responses to AZD1222 COVID-19 vaccine. Using immunoSEQ multiplex PCR, the repertoire was profiled, and TCRdb retains in-frame clones only, with some absent. In the table there are 95,000 to 100,000 clones, just over 85% of which are singletons. This sample comprised peripheral blood, obtained on day 0 of AZD1222 vaccination. The receptors here all came from an adult in good health.

The chain carries TRBV7-2 and TRBJ2-7; D remains ambiguous. The CDR3 has 14 amino acids. V shed 0 bases and J shed 3 bases, with 9 bases lying between them. Germline CDR1 SGHTA, CDR2 FQGNSA. CDR3 protein: CASSLARRNYEQYF. The CDR3 region has the DNA TGTGCCAGCAGCTTAGCCCGCAGAAACTACGAGCAGTACTTC.

The chain combines TRBV30 with TRBJ1-1, with a weak D call TRBD1 (5 bases). From germline, CDR1 is GTSNPN and CDR2 SVGIG (reference sequence). The CDR3 sequence is 14 residues long. Deletions cut 2 bases from V and 4 bases from J, with 14 bases between. The CDR3 DNA is TGTGCCTGGAGTCCCGGGGGGGAGTCCACTGAAGCTTTCTTT. Translation gives CAWSPGGESTEAFF.

The chain links TRBV7-6 to TRBJ2-2; tentative D call: TRBD1 (5 bases). The CDR3 is 16 amino acids. V shed 5 bases and J shed 1 base, with 14 bases lying between them. CDR1 SGHVS and CDR2 FNYEAQ come from the germline V gene. The CDR3 DNA follows: TGTGCCAGCAGCCCTCGGACAAGTAGGAACACCGGGGAGCTGTTTTTT. It codes for CASSPRTSRNTGELFF.

This chain joins TRBV6-5 and TRBJ2-7, with D unclear. CDR3 size: 14 residues. V lost 0 bases and J 3 bases, leaving 9 bases between the germline ends. From germline, CDR1 is MNHEY and CDR2 SVGAGI. In DNA, the CDR3 is TGTGCCAGCAGTTACTCGCAGGAGTACTACGAGCAGTACTTC. Translated, it gives CASSYSQEYYEQYF.

The chain couples TRBV19 to TRBJ1-4; maybe TRBD1 (6 bases). CDR1 is LNHDA, CDR2 SQIVND, per germline (reference sequence). The CDR3 sequence is 15 residues long. The germline V and J ends were trimmed by 5 bases and 6 bases, with 16 bases remaining between them. The CDR3: CASSRRPGAHEKLFF. In nucleotides, the CDR3 is TGTGCCAGTAGTCGCCGACCGGGGGCACATGAAAAACTGTTTTTT.

The J gene is TRBJ2-2, the V gene TRBV5-4, with TRBD1 matching over 8 bases. CDR3 length: 17 residues. The V gene's germline CDR1 is SGHNT and CDR2 YYREEE (reference sequence). V was pared by 1 base and J by 6 bases, with 11 bases of the junction left unmatched. CDR3 sequence: CASSLRQGAEGAGELFF. The CDR3 nucleotides are TGTGCCAGCAGCTTGAGGCAGGGGGCCGAGGGGGCCGGGGAGCTGTTTTTT.

The rearrangement links TRBV6-5 to TRBJ2-7; no firm D call. The V gene's germline CDR1 is MNHEY and CDR2 SVGAGI. The CDR3 runs 13 residues. V was trimmed by 3 bases and J by 0 bases, leaving 6 bases between them. The CDR3 sequence: CASSYGLSYEQYF. The CDR3 DNA reads as TGTGCCAGCAGTTATGGTCTCTCCTACGAGCAGTACTTC.

The V gene is TRBV9, the J gene TRBJ1-3; D uncertain. There are 18 residues in the CDR3. With 4 bases removed from V and 1 base from J, the gap between germline ends came to 21 bases. Germline V lookup: CDR1 SGDLS, CDR2 YYNGEE. CDR3 amino acids: CASSYAVPAGDSGNTIYF. In DNA, the CDR3 is TGTGCCAGCAGCTATGCAGTTCCGGCGGGTGATTCTGGAAACACCATATATTTT.

The chain uses TRBV19 and TRBJ1-1; possible D gene TRBD1, 5 bases. The germline V gene encodes CDR1 LNHDA and CDR2 SQIVND (reference sequence). Trimming took off 7 bases at V and 6 bases at J, with 12 bases between the two ends. The CDR3 contains 12 residues. CDR3 DNA: TGTGCCAGTATGGCAGGGTACGCTGAAGCTTTCTTT. Its translation: CASMAGYAEAFF. The full variable domain, rest sourced from reference TRBV19 and TRBJ1-1, is DGGITQSPKYLFRKEGQNVTLSCEQNLNHDAMYWYRQDPGQGLRLIYYSQIVNDFQKGDIAEGYSVSREKKESFPLTVTSAQKNPTAFYLCASMAGYAEAFFGQGTRLTVV.

V gene TRBV7-2 combines with J gene TRBJ2-3, with 7 bases matching TRBD2. V shed 6 bases and J 2 bases; nucleotides not matched to a gene: 2. The V gene's germline CDR1 is SGHTA and CDR2 FQGNSA. The CDR3 runs to 13 residues. The CDR3 DNA sequence: TGTGCCAGCAGACTAGCGACCACAGATACGCAGTATTTT. As protein: CASRLATTDTQYF.

This chain uses TRBV4-1 with TRBJ2-2; TRBD2 aligns across 7 bases. Unmatched junction bases numbered 8, after V lost 1 base and J lost 6 bases. Germline V gives CDR1 MGHRA, CDR2 YSYEKL. There are 16 residues in the CDR3. The CDR3 loop is CASSQVSAGAAGELFF. The CDR3 coding sequence is TGCGCCAGCAGCCAAGTATCCGCGGGAGCGGCCGGGGAGCTGTTTTTT.

This rearrangement joins TRBV19 to TRBJ1-5; a weak D match, TRBD1 (5 bases). The V gene's germline CDR1 is LNHDA and CDR2 SQIVND (reference sequence). Trimming cost V 7 bases and J 6 bases, with 22 bases left between them. The CDR3 sequence is 16 residues long. The CDR3 coding sequence is TGTGCCAGTAACACAATTGAACGGGGGAAAGCTCAGCCCCAGCATTTT. Translation: CASNTIERGKAQPQHF.

This chain links TRBV21-1 with TRBJ2-5; the table's D gene call, TRBD1, was not cross checked with the DNA. TRBV21-1 constitutes a pseudogene. This CDR3 is built from 14 residues. The CDR3 nucleotides are TGTGCCAGCAGCAAAGTGGGCCAACAAGAGACCCAGTACTTC. Translated, it gives CASSKVGQQETQYF.

The rearrangement joins TRBV7-3 to TRBJ2-1; D might be TRBD1 (6 bases). The germline V gene has CDR1 SGHTA and CDR2 FQGTGA. Trimming shortened V by 5 bases and J by 5 bases, and 16 bases separated the two germline ends. The CDR3 loop spans 15 amino acids. CDR3 loop: CASSRDGQPNNEQFF. Written as DNA, the CDR3 is TGTGCCAGCAGCCGGGACGGACAGCCCAACAATGAGCAGTTCTTC.

The chain recombines TRBV10-3 with TRBJ1-4; no clear D. Germline V lookup: CDR1 ENHRY, CDR2 SYGVKD. Trimming stripped 2 bases from V and 6 bases from J, with 4 bases between. The CDR3 runs 12 residues. The CDR3 nucleotides read TGTGCCATCAGTGAGGGGGATGAAAAACTGTTTTTT. Protein: CAISEGDEKLFF.

This clone was detected only a few times. This chain links TRBV28 with TRBJ1-2; D is unresolved. From germline, CDR1 is MDHEN and CDR2 SYDVKM. The CDR3 spans 12 residues. The germline V and J ends were trimmed by 6 bases and 8 bases, with 13 bases remaining between them. Here the CDR3 DNA reads TGTGCCAGCAGGGAACCTGGACGCGGCTACACCTTC. Amino acid sequence: CASREPGRGYTF.

The chain employs TRBV11-2 and TRBJ1-4; D is uncertain. Germline-derived CDR1 and CDR2 are SGHAT and FQNNGV. Trimming took off 1 base at V and 8 bases at J, with 8 bases between the two ends. CDR3 length equals 13 residues. The CDR3 sequence is CASSLVLREKLFF. The CDR3 coding sequence is TGTGCCAGCAGCTTAGTCCTACGGGAAAAACTGTTTTTT. Complete variable domain (other parts from reference TRBV11-2 and TRBJ1-4): EAGVAQSPRYKIIEKRQSVAFWCNPISGHATLYWYQQILGQGPKLLIQFQNNGVVDDSQLPKDRFSAERLKGVDSTLKIQPAKLEDSAVYLCASSLVLREKLFFGSGTQLSVL.

The V call is TRBV28, the J call TRBJ2-5; the D is unclear. The V end lost 5 bases, the J end lost 2 bases, and 18 bases lay between the germline ends. Germline CDR1 is MDHEN and CDR2 is SYDVKM. CDR3 length: 16 residues. This CDR3 is CASSPPPIGLQETQYF. The CDR3 DNA reads as TGTGCCAGCAGTCCCCCCCCTATCGGCCTTCAAGAGACCCAGTACTTC.

This clone was observed a single time. This sequence joins TRBV19 and TRBJ1-2; D remains ambiguous. This CDR3 comprises 12 residues. Per germline, CDR1 LNHDA and CDR2 SQIVND (reference sequence). Trimming removed 5 bases at V and 4 bases at J, with 8 bases between. CDR3 sequence: CASSGRTYGYTF. CDR3 nucleotide sequence: TGTGCCAGTAGTGGACGGACCTATGGCTACACCTTC.

CDR3 in DNA: TGTGCCAGCAGCGCCTATCCGGGACAAAAGAACACTGAAGCTTTCTTT. Its protein is CASSAYPGQKNTEAFF. J is TRBJ1-1 and V is TRBV9; possibly TRBD1 for D (6 bases). The length of the CDR3 is 16 residues. Per the germline V gene, CDR1 is SGDLS and CDR2 is YYNGEE. Deletions cut 3 bases from V and 1 base from J, with 16 bases between.

This chain uses TRBV7-3 with TRBJ2-7; 8 nucleotides match TRBD2. J gave up 3 bases and V 5 bases, and 9 bases lay outside the gene matches. Germline V gene sequence: CDR1 SGHTA, CDR2 FQGTGA. The CDR3 covers 15 residues. The CDR3: CASSPSGGRFYEQYF. CDR3 nucleotide sequence: TGTGCCAGCAGCCCCTCCGGCGGGAGGTTCTACGAGCAGTACTTC.

The rearrangement uses TRBV2 and TRBJ1-6; 9 bases align to TRBD1. The germline V gene has CDR1 SNHLY and CDR2 FYNNEI. V shed 4 bases, J shed 6 bases, and the junction held 7 bases outside the gene matches. The CDR3 spans 16 residues. CDR3 sequence reads: CASSGGLTGGNSPLHF. CDR3 bases: TGTGCCAGCAGTGGGGGCTTGACAGGGGGTAATTCACCCCTCCACTTT.

This chain links TRBV5-1 with TRBJ2-1; tentative D call: TRBD2 (7 bases). Germline loops: CDR1 SGHRS, CDR2 YFSETQ. V was pared by 0 bases and J by 4 bases, with 20 bases between. This CDR3 is built from 18 residues. The CDR3 loop reads CASSLEGRGASPYNEQFF. The DNA of the CDR3 is TGCGCCAGCAGCTTGGAGGGTCGGGGGGCGAGCCCTTACAATGAGCAGTTCTTC.

This chain uses TRBV29-1 with TRBJ1-6; TRBD1 matches 9 bases. The CDR3 extends over 13 amino acids. Germline-derived CDR1 and CDR2 are SQVTM and ANQGSEA. Trimming took 4 bases from V and 8 from J; bases not matched to a gene: 3. CDR3 region: CSVGDRVDSPLHF. In DNA, the CDR3 is TGCAGCGTTGGGGACAGGGTGGATTCACCCCTCCACTTT.

The chain combines TRBV19 with TRBJ2-2; 7 bases line up with TRBD2. Germline CDR1 is LNHDA and CDR2 is SQIVND (reference sequence). CDR3 size: 15 residues. With V trimmed by 6 bases and J by 4 bases, 8 bases remained unmatched. This chain's CDR3 is CASRLGGAGTGELFF. The DNA of the CDR3 is TGTGCCAGTAGACTGGGAGGGGCGGGCACCGGGGAGCTGTTTTTT.

The chain is built from TRBV4-1 and TRBJ1-5; D not certain. V was shortened by 0 bases and J by 5 bases, with 5 bases between the two germline ends. The CDR3 sequence is 13 residues long. CDR1 is MGHRA and CDR2 is YSYEKL in the germline V gene. CDR3 in DNA: TGCGCCAGCAGCCAAGAGGGGTATCAGCCCCAGCATTTT. It specifies CASSQEGYQPQHF.

This clone was seen just once. The V call is TRBV19, the J call TRBJ2-5; no reliable D call. Per germline, CDR1 LNHDA and CDR2 SQIVND (reference sequence). This CDR3 contains 13 residues. V was trimmed by 3 bases and J by 5 bases, leaving 10 bases between them. In nucleotides, the CDR3 is TGTGCCAGTAGTATCCTGGGGTGGGAGACCCAGTACTTC. It specifies CASSILGWETQYF. Looking up the rest from reference TRBV19 and TRBJ2-5 gives the full variable domain: DGGITQSPKYLFRKEGQNVTLSCEQNLNHDAMYWYRQDPGQGLRLIYYSQIVNDFQKGDIAEGYSVSREKKESFPLTVTSAQKNPTAFYLCASSILGWETQYFGPGTRLLVL.

The J gene is TRBJ2-2, the V gene TRBV3-1 (or the pseudogene TRBV3-2); maybe TRBD1 (5 bases). With 8 bases removed from V and 0 bases from J, the gap between germline ends came to 7 bases. The length of the CDR3 is 13 residues. Germline CDR1 and CDR2: LGHDT and YNNKEL (reference sequence). This chain's CDR3 is CASGAPNTGELFF. The CDR3 region has the DNA TGTGCCAGCGGGGCTCCGAACACCGGGGAGCTGTTTTTT.

In DNA, the CDR3 is TGCAGCGCCGGTGGGGGGTACGATGAGCAGTTCTTC. This sequence encodes CSAGGGYDEQFF. The genes are TRBV29-1 and TRBJ2-1; TRBD2 might be the D (6 bases). Deletions cut 7 bases from V and 8 bases from J, with 15 bases between. The CDR3 is 12 residues long. Looked up from germline, CDR1 is SQVTM and CDR2 is ANQGSEA.